This is a list of T cell receptor beta chains from one sample in a study of radiation and T cells in renal cell carcinoma. Sequencing was performed with immunoSEQ multiplex PCR; in TCRdb, only in-frame clones are kept and a portion is missing. The repertoire holds around 160,000 clones, with about 88% as singletons. The sample consisted of blood, taken from a patient whose treatment included radiotherapy and nephrectomy. All receptors derive from an older woman with renal cell carcinoma. CDR3s include the opening cysteine and the closing phenylalanine or tryptophan. The D gene is left open where the match is weak.

CDR3 DNA,CDR3 protein,V gene,J gene,D gene
TGTGCCAGCAGTTTATACCCGACAGGGGGCACTGAAGCTTTCTTT,CASSLYPTGGTEAFF,TRBV28,TRBJ1-1,TRBD1
TGTGCTAGCAGCTTGGGACTAGCGGGGGGATCACGGGGAGAGACCCAGTACTTC,CASSLGLAGGSRGETQYF,TRBV7-7,TRBJ2-5,TRBD2
TGCGCCAGCAGCTGGGGACAGGGGGCGCCGGGCTACACCTTC,CASSWGQGAPGYTF,TRBV5-1,TRBJ1-2,TRBD1
TGTGCCAGCAGCTTAGTGAGGGTCGGTAAGGGAGTTGGGACCCAGTACTTC,CASSLVRVGKGVGTQYF,TRBV7-2,TRBJ2-5,.
TGTGCCAGCAGCCTGCAGACTAGCGGAGGTTACAATGAGCAGTTCTTC,CASSLQTSGGYNEQFF,TRBV7-8,TRBJ2-1,TRBD2
TGTGCCAGCAGCCGACTAGCGGGGGAAAATGAGCAGTTCTTC,CASSRLAGENEQFF,TRBV27,TRBJ2-1,TRBD2
TGTGCCAGCAGCTCGAATCTTTACAATGAGCAGTTCTTC,CASSSNLYNEQFF,TRBV5-4,TRBJ2-1,.
TGTGCCTGGAGTGTAGGGACGGGTAATGAAAAACTGTTTTTT,CAWSVGTGNEKLFF,TRBV30,TRBJ1-4,.
TGTGCCAGCTCACCACCGGGACAGGGGGCTTCAAACTATGGCTACACCTTC,CASSPPGQGASNYGYTF,TRBV18,TRBJ1-2,TRBD1
TGCGCCAGCAGCCAAGCTCTAGCTGCGGCAGATACGCAGTATTTT,CASSQALAAADTQYF,TRBV4-3,TRBJ2-3,.
TGTGCCAGCAGCTTGGGGCAGGGGGCGGGAGGCTACACCTTC,CASSLGQGAGGYTF,TRBV5-6,TRBJ1-2,TRBD1
TGTGCCAGCACTCTGGACGGGCAAAACACTGAAGCTTTCTTT,CASTLDGQNTEAFF,TRBV6-1,TRBJ1-1,.
TGTGCCAGCAGCTTACCGGGACAGGGGAAGACCCAGTACTTC,CASSLPGQGKTQYF,TRBV11-3,TRBJ2-5,TRBD1